The 23 T cell receptor beta chains below were found in one sample sequenced in a study of T-cell reconstitution after alpha-beta-depleted transplantation in children. Unique molecular identifiers featured in how the TCRbeta library was prepared. TCRdb used MiXCR to reprocess the PCR reads, holding one entry per CDR3 protein. This table holds over 150,000 distinct CDR3 sequences, about 14% found once. The material sequenced was PBMCs from the stem cell graft donor, taken from the stem cell graft. The receptors stem from a human donor who donated a stem cell graft to a child with acute lymphoblastic leukemia.

At least ten counts were recorded for this clonotype. The V and J genes are TRBV9 and TRBJ1-2; TRBD1 might be the D (5 bases). Per the germline V gene, CDR1 is SGDLS and CDR2 is YYNGEE. The CDR3 is 14 amino acids. V dropped 4 bases and J dropped 4 bases, with 14 bases sitting between them. Written as DNA, the CDR3 is TGTGCCAGCAGCCCGTGGGACGGAGGCTATGGCTACACCTTC. As protein: CASSPWDGGYGYTF. Full variable domain (missing parts from reference TRBV9 and TRBJ1-2): DSGVTQTPKHLITATGQRVTLRCSPRSGDLSVYWYQQSLDQGLQFLIQYYNGEERAKGNILERFSAQQFPDLHSELNLSSLELGDSALYFCASSPWDGGYGYTFGSGTRLTVV.

This clonotype came up many times. For the CDR3, the DNA is TGTGCCAGCAGCCAAGGGGCTACGGGTGAGCAGTTCTTC. It translates to CASSQGATGEQFF. The gene calls are TRBV4-2 and TRBJ2-1; D gene uncertain. The germline V and J ends were trimmed by 1 base and 9 bases, with 10 bases remaining between them. This CDR3 comprises 13 residues. CDR1 and CDR2 (germline): LGHNA, YNFKEQ.

The chain employs TRBV11-3 and TRBJ2-1; 11 bases fit TRBD2. V was pared by 2 bases and J by 4 bases, with 1 base of the junction left unmatched. Germline CDR1 and CDR2: SGHNT and YENEEA. The CDR3 extends over 15 amino acids. The chain's CDR3 is CASSLWTSGYNEQFF. CDR3 nucleotides: TGTGCCAGCAGCTTATGGACTAGCGGGTACAATGAGCAGTTCTTC.

This clonotype has at least ten counts. This chain uses TRBV27 with TRBJ1-1; the D is unclear. Deletions cut 5 bases from V and 6 bases from J, with 13 bases between. This CDR3 has 13 residues. The germline gives CDR1 MNHEY, CDR2 SMNVEV (reference sequence). CDR3 in amino acids: CASSPHGFAEAFF. CDR3 in DNA: TGTGCCAGCAGTCCCCACGGGTTCGCTGAAGCTTTCTTT.

The chain is built from TRBV12-3 or TRBV12-4 and TRBJ2-7, with 9 positions matching TRBD1. CDR3 length equals 16 residues. V lost 5 bases to trimming and J lost 8 bases; unmatched junction nucleotides: 16. The CDR3 DNA sequence: TGTGCCAGCAGTCCGCAGACAGGGGGGGGGACTACCCAGCAGTACTTC. This translates into CASSPQTGGGTTQQYF.

As regards this clonotype: Just one base apart from a much larger clone, this may be a read error. The V gene is TRBV29-1, the J gene TRBJ1-1; the match to TRBD1 covers 8 bases. CDR1 SQVTM and CDR2 ANQGSEA come from the germline V gene. The CDR3 sequence is 13 residues long. The CDR3 DNA reads TGCAGCGTATCGGACAGGGTGGGCACTGAAGCTTTGTTT. Protein sequence: CSVSDRVGTEALF.

This clonotype was counted many times. The CDR3 DNA follows: TGTGCCAGCTCACCATACACAGATACGCAGTATTTT. It translates to CASSPYTDTQYF. The chain uses TRBV18 and TRBJ2-3; no reliable D call. CDR1 KGHSH and CDR2 LQKENI come from the germline V gene. This CDR3 has 12 residues. Trimming shortened V by 2 bases and J by 2 bases, and 2 bases separated the two germline ends.

At least ten counts were recorded for this clonotype. The genes are TRBV5-1 and TRBJ2-7; 7 bases align to TRBD1. The germline V gene encodes CDR1 SGHRS and CDR2 YFSETQ. The CDR3 spans 17 residues. J gave up 4 bases and V 0 bases, and 13 bases lay outside the gene matches. The CDR3 region has the DNA TGCGCCAGCAGCTTGGCCCTGTCCCGGGACAGCCTTTACGAGCAGTACTTC. It specifies CASSLALSRDSLYEQYF. Based on the CDR3 plus reference TRBV5-1 and TRBJ2-7, the full variable domain is KAGVTQTPRYLIKTRGQQVTLSCSPISGHRSVSWYQQTPGQGLQFLFEYFSETQRNKGNFPGRFSGRQFSNSRSEMNVSTLELGDSALYLCASSLALSRDSLYEQYFGPGTRLTVT.

This clonotype came up many times. DNA of the CDR3: TGTGCCAGCAGTTTACTCTACGAGCAGTACTTC. Its translation is CASSLLYEQYF. The chain employs TRBV12-3 or TRBV12-4 and TRBJ2-7, with D uncertain. Trimming removed 2 bases at V and 3 bases at J, with 2 bases between. The CDR3 is made up of 11 amino acids.

In this sample, this clonotype turned up many times. The chain uses TRBV4-1 and TRBJ1-5; no definite D call. The CDR3 is 14 residues long. Germline CDR1 MGHRA, CDR2 YSYEKL. The germline V and J ends were trimmed by 1 base and 0 bases, with 4 bases remaining between them. The CDR3 nucleotides are TGCGCCAGCAGCCAAGTTGGTAGCAATCAGCCCCAGCATTTT. Translated: CASSQVGSNQPQHF.

This clonotype was counted between two and nine times. This rearrangement joins TRBV10-1 to TRBJ2-2; no firm D call. Germline V lookup: CDR1 WNHNN, CDR2 SYGVQD (reference sequence). V lost 0 bases, J lost 5 bases, and 16 bases lay in between. The CDR3 runs to 17 residues. CDR3 sequence reads: CASSESWKGLGTGELFF. The CDR3 DNA is TGCGCCAGCAGTGAGTCGTGGAAAGGTCTTGGAACCGGGGAGCTGTTTTTT.

This clonotype was counted a few times. The genes are TRBV11-1 and TRBJ2-1; TRBD2 matches 13 bases. V lost 4 bases, J lost 0 bases, and 12 bases stayed unmatched. Germline lookup yields CDR1 SGHAT and CDR2 FQDESV (reference sequence). The CDR3 is 20 residues long. As DNA, the CDR3 is TGTGCCAGCAGCTCTTTACGGACTAGCGGGAGTTCTTACTCCTACAATGAGCAGTTCTTC. Translating it yields CASSSLRTSGSSYSYNEQFF.

J is TRBJ2-6 and V is TRBV20-1, with 8 bases aligning to TRBD1. Per germline, CDR1 DFQATT and CDR2 SNEGSKA (reference sequence). Unmatched junction bases numbered 4, after V lost 3 bases and J lost 3 bases. This CDR3 spans 15 amino acids. CDR3 sequence: CSASQGASGANVLTF. The CDR3 bases are TGCAGTGCTAGCCAGGGGGCAAGTGGGGCCAACGTCCTGACTTTC.

This clonotype was recorded many times. The J gene is TRBJ2-3, the V gene TRBV5-1, with D tentatively TRBD2 (6 bases). The V gene lost 4 bases and the J gene lost 3 bases, with 15 bases spanning the gap. CDR1 SGHRS and CDR2 YFSETQ come from the germline V gene. CDR3 length equals 15 residues. CDR3: CASSRSGTLTDTQYF. The CDR3 DNA sequence: TGCGCCAGCAGCCGATCCGGGACTCTTACAGATACGCAGTATTTT.

This chain uses TRBV7-9 with TRBJ1-2; D may be TRBD1 (6 bases). The V and J ends lost 4 bases and 3 bases respectively, with 12 bases between them. The CDR3 is 14 amino acids. Germline V lookup: CDR1 SEHNR, CDR2 FQNEAQ (reference sequence). CDR3 sequence: CASSSRGFDYGYTF. The CDR3 bases are TGTGCCAGCAGCTCCAGGGGTTTCGACTATGGCTACACCTTC.

This clonotype has only a few counts. The chain uses TRBV6-1 and TRBJ1-1, with D maybe TRBD1 (5 bases). V lost 5 bases and J 1 base, leaving 8 bases between the germline ends. Germline V gene data show CDR1 as MNHNS and CDR2 as SASEGT. This CDR3 spans 13 amino acids. CDR3: CASSRGKNTEAFF. CDR3 nucleotide sequence: TGTGCCAGCAGTAGGGGCAAGAACACTGAAGCTTTCTTT.

This clonotype was observed a handful of times. The chain joins TRBV3-1 to TRBJ2-7; no firm D call. From germline, CDR1 is LGHDT and CDR2 YNNKEL (reference sequence). The CDR3 is 14 amino acids. Deletions cut 0 bases from V and 7 bases from J, with 13 bases between. CDR3 amino acids: CASSQDLVSREQYF. The DNA of the CDR3 is TGTGCCAGCAGCCAAGATCTTGTCAGTAGGGAGCAGTACTTC.

This clonotype was seen ten or more times. This chain links TRBV5-6 with TRBJ2-1; 10 bases agree with TRBD1. The CDR3 totals 15 residues. Germline V CDR1 and CDR2: SGHDT, YYEEEE. V lost 4 bases to trimming and J lost 8 bases; unmatched junction nucleotides: 9. As DNA, the CDR3 is TGTGCCAGCAGCACCGACAGGGGGCCAAGGCATGAGCAGTTCTTC. Translating gives CASSTDRGPRHEQFF.

This clonotype was detected only a few times. V gene TRBV11-2 combines with J gene TRBJ2-3; 8 bases line up with TRBD2. V trimming: 0 bases; J trimming: 1 base; junction bases outside the gene matches: 9. The CDR3 totals 18 residues. Germline loops: CDR1 SGHAT, CDR2 FQNNGV. The CDR3 is CASSLEVGLAGGTDTQYF. The DNA of the CDR3 is TGTGCCAGCAGCTTAGAGGTCGGACTAGCTGGGGGCACAGATACGCAGTATTTT.

This chain connects TRBV30 to TRBJ2-2; 7 bases agree with TRBD1. The CDR3 runs 12 residues. Unmatched junction bases numbered 3, after V lost 5 bases and J lost 6 bases. Germline V gene data show CDR1 as GTSNPN and CDR2 as SVGIG (reference sequence). CDR3 bases: TGTGCCTGGGCCACAGGGGCCGGGGAGCTGTTTTTT. Protein product: CAWATGAGELFF. The full variable domain, completed using reference TRBV30 and TRBJ2-2, is SQTIHQWPATLVQPVGSPLSLECTVEGTSNPNLYWYRQAAGRGLQLLFYSVGIGQISSEVPQNLSASRPQDRQFILSSKKLLLSDSGFYLCAWATGAGELFFGEGSRLTVL.

The table lists this clonotype with many counts. The gene calls are TRBV18 and TRBJ1-1; D possibly corresponds to TRBD1 (6 bases). The CDR3 extends over 12 amino acids. V was cut by 10 bases and J by 8 bases, with 17 bases left in between. Germline V lookup: CDR1 KGHSH, CDR2 LQKENI. The CDR3 DNA reads TGTGCCACCCGAGGGGGACAACACGAAGCTTTCTTT. This translates into CATRGGQHEAFF.

In its sample, this clonotype was seen a few times. The chain links TRBV7-8 to TRBJ2-5; 9 bases agree with TRBD2. Trimming cost V 1 base and J 1 base; bases outside gene matches: 7. This CDR3 spans 17 amino acids. Germline V gives CDR1 SGHVS, CDR2 FQNEAQ. The CDR3 protein is CASSLVPSGVSQETQYF. CDR3 DNA sequence: TGTGCCAGCAGCTTAGTCCCTAGCGGGGTGTCCCAAGAGACCCAGTACTTC.

The sample holds many counts of this clonotype. The genes are TRBV12-3 or TRBV12-4 and TRBJ2-5, with 7 positions matching TRBD2. The CDR3 totals 13 residues. Trimming took 6 bases from V and 5 from J; bases not matched to a gene: 6. As DNA, the CDR3 is TGTGCCAGCAGCTGGGGGGGGGTCGAGACCCAGTACTTC. This gives the protein CASSWGGVETQYF.